The T cell receptor beta chain under discussion was sequenced for a study of blood T cell repertoires in COVID-19. CDR1 is MRHNA, CDR2 SNTAGT, per germline. V was clipped by 4 bases and J by 4 bases, with 10 bases between them. The CDR3 covers 14 residues. Generated by immunoSEQ multiplex PCR, the TCRdb table keeps only in-frame clones and is missing some. The sample lists around 99,000 clones; roughly 80% were seen once. The source of this sequence is a man between 50 and 59 years old who had recovered from COVID-19. The sample taken for sequencing was peripheral blood. This chain connects TRBV6-4 to TRBJ1-4; the D gene is possibly TRBD1 (6 bases). Here the CDR3 reads CASSGQAGNEKLFF. CDR3 nucleotides: TGTGCCAGCAGTGGACAGGCGGGTAATGAAAAACTGTTTTTT.